This T cell receptor (beta chain) is drawn from a study of shared T cell receptors in the human thymus. This clone has only a few counts. The CDR3 covers 12 residues. Trimming removed 4 bases at V and 7 bases at J, with 11 bases between. Germline values: CDR1 SGHDT, CDR2 YYEEEE. Sequenced by immunoSEQ multiplex PCR; TCRdb stores in-frame clones only, minus some. The sample carries over 650,000 clones, around 87% recorded once. These same records also appear under a second study, on human thymus T cells. From that study: Related reports documented highly overlapping thymic repertoires among unrelated individuals.

V and J are TRBV5-6 and TRBJ1-1, with a tentative D call TRBD1 (6 bases). Sequenced input: thymocytes. This clonotype originated in a boy under three years old with a congenital heart defect. The CDR3 sequence is CASSPLTGEAFF. Written as DNA, the CDR3 is TGTGCCAGCAGCCCGTTGACAGGTGAAGCTTTCTTT.